This is a list of T cell receptor beta chains from one sample in a study of control samples from healthy donors and cancer patients. Data came from immunoSEQ multiplex PCR; TCRdb stores just in-frame clones and leaves some out. Among about 160,000 clones, just over 95% were seen once, and the ten largest hold approximately 0.93%. Sequenced sample: blood. These receptors originate from a woman aged 30 to 39 in good health. Each CDR3 is given with its conserved first and last residue. Fields, in order: CDR3 DNA, CDR3 protein, V gene, J gene, D gene, clone size. The D gene is left open where the match is weak. Expanded clones are given a class, and other clones once, few, many or no size at all.

CDR3nt: TGCGCCAGCAGCTCAATGTCCCTACGCGACACCGGGGAGCTGTTTTTT
CDR3aa: CASSSMSLRDTGELFF
v_gene: TRBV4-1
j_gene: TRBJ2-2
d_gene: .
abundance: .

CDR3nt: TGTGCCTGGAGTTGGTCAAACAGCGAGCAGTACTTC
CDR3aa: CAWSWSNSEQYF
v_gene: TRBV30
j_gene: TRBJ2-7
d_gene: .
abundance: .

CDR3nt: TGTGCCAGCAGCTTACAGGGGGCCTACTATGGCTACACCTTC
CDR3aa: CASSLQGAYYGYTF
v_gene: TRBV5-8
j_gene: TRBJ1-2
d_gene: TRBD1
abundance: .

CDR3nt: TGCGCCAGCAGCCAAGTTCTAAGGGGCGAGGACGAGCAGTACTTC
CDR3aa: CASSQVLRGEDEQYF
v_gene: TRBV4-1
j_gene: TRBJ2-7
d_gene: .
abundance: .

CDR3nt: TGTGCCAGCAGCCCCGGCCCGACAGAGAATTCACCCCTCCACTTT
CDR3aa: CASSPGPTENSPLHF
v_gene: TRBV5-4
j_gene: TRBJ1-6
d_gene: .
abundance: .

CDR3nt: TGTGCCAGTAGTATAGGGGCAAGCACAGATACGCAGTATTTT
CDR3aa: CASSIGASTDTQYF
v_gene: TRBV19
j_gene: TRBJ2-3
d_gene: .
abundance: .

CDR3nt: TGTGCCAGCTCATTAACACAGGGGGACACTGGCTACACCTTC
CDR3aa: CASSLTQGDTGYTF
v_gene: TRBV18
j_gene: TRBJ1-2
d_gene: TRBD1
abundance: .

CDR3nt: TGCGCCAGCAGCTTGACTCAGCCTGGAAACACCATATATTTT
CDR3aa: CASSLTQPGNTIYF
v_gene: TRBV5-1
j_gene: TRBJ1-3
d_gene: .
abundance: .

CDR3nt: TGTGCCATCGGGGAGGGGAGGCTGGATCAGCCCCAGCATTTT
CDR3aa: CAIGEGRLDQPQHF
v_gene: TRBV10-3
j_gene: TRBJ1-5
d_gene: .
abundance: .

CDR3nt: TGTGCCAGTAGCCCGGCTGGCGGGGAGCTGTTTTTT
CDR3aa: CASSPAGGELFF
v_gene: TRBV19
j_gene: TRBJ2-2
d_gene: .
abundance: .

CDR3nt: TGTGCCAGCAGTTACTTGGGACAGGGGGCACATGGCTACACCTTC
CDR3aa: CASSYLGQGAHGYTF
v_gene: TRBV6-6
j_gene: TRBJ1-2
d_gene: TRBD1
abundance: .

CDR3nt: TGTGCCAGCAGTCACGACAGGGCGGGGGCACCCCTCCACTTT
CDR3aa: CASSHDRAGAPLHF
v_gene: TRBV28
j_gene: TRBJ1-6
d_gene: TRBD1
abundance: .

CDR3nt: TGTGCCAGCAGCCCGGGACTCCGGGAGGCCTACAATGAGCAGTTCTTC
CDR3aa: CASSPGLREAYNEQFF
v_gene: TRBV9
j_gene: TRBJ2-1
d_gene: TRBD2
abundance: .

CDR3nt: TGTGCCAGCAGCACAGGGGAGAGTGAAAAACTGTTTTTT
CDR3aa: CASSTGESEKLFF
v_gene: TRBV6-5
j_gene: TRBJ1-4
d_gene: TRBD1
abundance: few

CDR3nt: TGTGCCACCAGTGATCGAGGCCCAGATACGCAGTATTTT
CDR3aa: CATSDRGPDTQYF
v_gene: TRBV24-1
j_gene: TRBJ2-3
d_gene: .
abundance: .

CDR3nt: TGTGCCAGCAGCCCTGGACCATTTCCCCTCCAAGAGACCCAGTACTTC
CDR3aa: CASSPGPFPLQETQYF
v_gene: TRBV6-6
j_gene: TRBJ2-5
d_gene: .
abundance: .

CDR3nt: TGTGCCAGTAGTATCCGGGGGACTGAAGCTTTCTTT
CDR3aa: CASSIRGTEAFF
v_gene: TRBV19
j_gene: TRBJ1-1
d_gene: .
abundance: .

CDR3nt: TGTGCCAGCAGCAGAGTGGACAGGGGCCTCTCTGGGGCCAACGTCCTGACTTTC
CDR3aa: CASSRVDRGLSGANVLTF
v_gene: TRBV2
j_gene: TRBJ2-6
d_gene: TRBD1
abundance: .

CDR3nt: TGTGCCAGCAGAAGATACCGGGACAATCAGCCCCAGCATTTT
CDR3aa: CASRRYRDNQPQHF
v_gene: TRBV2
j_gene: TRBJ1-5
d_gene: .
abundance: .

CDR3nt: TGTGCCAGCAGTGACCCGGGGCTAGCGGGAGGGGATAACACAGATACGCAGTATTTT
CDR3aa: CASSDPGLAGGDNTDTQYF
v_gene: TRBV2
j_gene: TRBJ2-3
d_gene: TRBD2
abundance: .

CDR3nt: TGTGCCAGTAGTATCCGGCCCTGGGACACTGAAGCTTTCTTT
CDR3aa: CASSIRPWDTEAFF
v_gene: TRBV19
j_gene: TRBJ1-1
d_gene: .
abundance: .

CDR3nt: TGTGCCAGCAGCCCCAGACAGGGGGCGGGCAATCAGCCCCAGCATTTT
CDR3aa: CASSPRQGAGNQPQHF
v_gene: TRBV3-1/TRBV3-2
j_gene: TRBJ1-5
d_gene: TRBD1
abundance: once

CDR3nt: TGTGCCACCCCATCCAGGGCGAACACCGGGGAGCTGTTTTTT
CDR3aa: CATPSRANTGELFF
v_gene: TRBV6-5
j_gene: TRBJ2-2
d_gene: .
abundance: .

CDR3nt: TGTGCCAGCAGTGCGGGACTCTTAAAATACGAGCAGTACTTC
CDR3aa: CASSAGLLKYEQYF
v_gene: TRBV28
j_gene: TRBJ2-7
d_gene: .
abundance: .

CDR3nt: TGTGCCAGTAGTAGTGGGACAATCCTACAAGAGACCCAGTACTTC
CDR3aa: CASSSGTILQETQYF
v_gene: TRBV19
j_gene: TRBJ2-5
d_gene: .
abundance: .

CDR3nt: TGTGCCATCAGTGAGCAAAGGGATAGCAATCAGCCCCAGCATTTT
CDR3aa: CAISEQRDSNQPQHF
v_gene: TRBV10-3
j_gene: TRBJ1-5
d_gene: .
abundance: few

CDR3nt: TGTGCCAGCAGCCCAGGCTTTTTTCGGCCCCAGCATTTT
CDR3aa: CASSPGFFRPQHF
v_gene: TRBV6-2/TRBV6-3
j_gene: TRBJ1-5
d_gene: .
abundance: .

CDR3nt: TGTGCCAGCAGCATTTTGGGAGACGAGCAGTACTTC
CDR3aa: CASSILGDEQYF
v_gene: TRBV3-1/TRBV3-2
j_gene: TRBJ2-7
d_gene: .
abundance: .